The source of this TCR beta chain is a study of blood T cell repertoires in COVID-19. Original processing methods: Cell counts per sample came from amplifying reference gene primers. Repertoires were generated with immunoSEQ multiplex PCR, while TCRdb's copy carries only in-frame clones and drops some. The V and J calls and clone size come from that table; D and trimming were worked out from the DNA. The data hold 250,000 to 300,000 clones, with roughly 85% observed a single time. Germline loops: CDR1 SQVTM, CDR2 ANQGSEA. This CDR3 is 8 amino acids long. This clone was recorded a few times. Mismatch with germline at one junction end may stem from a read error.

The sequencing sample was made of peripheral blood. The receptor was isolated from a woman between 18 and 29 years old with acute or convalescent COVID-19. V is TRBV29-1 and J is TRBJ1-1; 11 nucleotides match TRBD1. The DNA for the CDR3 is TGCAGCGTCGGGACAGGGGGGTTT. Protein product: CSVGTGGF.